This TCR beta chain is drawn from a study of sequential checkpoint blockade in melanoma. Stated treatment: randomized to nivolumab then ipilimumab (arm A) or the reverse (arm B). Live CD3+CD8+ CD19− CD56− cells were sorted from PBMCs. This table comes from immunoSEQ multiplex PCR, and its TCRdb copy is limited to in-frame clones, with some not included. The table lists some 10,000 clones, 73% of them singletons. The CDR3 consists of 14 residues. Germline lookup yields CDR1 SQVTM and CDR2 ANQGSEA. V lost 5 bases, J lost 5 bases, and 4 bases stayed unmatched. The receptor was derived from a human donor with melanoma. V is TRBV29-1 and J is TRBJ2-1; 12 bases map to TRBD2. Here the sequenced sample was CD8+ T cells sorted from blood (inferred from file names), taken from a patient given nivolumab and ipilimumab in sequence. The chain's CDR3 is CSVFTSGRNNEQFF. The CDR3 nucleotides read TGCAGCGTTTTTACTAGCGGGAGGAACAATGAGCAGTTCTTC.